This TCR beta chain originates from a study of CD8 T cells in Susac syndrome. Study summary: Patients with Susac syndrome had blood drawn and were at that point therapy-naive, on corticosteroids, or on intravenous immunoglobulin alone. General study findings and limits: There was no clonal expansion in the CD4+ T cell repertoires of Susac syndrome.

Under recently defined diagnostic criteria, the patients with Susac syndrome qualified as having definite or probable disease. Details on this clonotype: Its antigen is not known.

After extraction with the RNeasy kit, about 0.45 to 1 ug of the RNA was reverse transcribed using random hexamers. Multiplex immunoSEQ PCR targeted 54 Vbeta and 13 Jbeta TCR beta segments. Each CDR3 protein is one row after TCRdb ran MiXCR on the immunoSEQ multiplex PCR reads. The sample lists 200,000 to 300,000 distinct CDR3 sequences, 90% to 97% occurring once. Germline values: CDR1 DFQATT, CDR2 SNEGSKA (reference sequence). The CDR3 is 13 amino acids. With 6 bases removed from V and 4 bases from J, the gap between germline ends came to 15 bases. This clonotype originated in a human donor with Susac syndrome. The specimen sequenced was CD4+ T cells from PBMCs. V gene TRBV20-1 combines with J gene TRBJ1-2; D perhaps matches TRBD1 (6 bases). The CDR3 DNA is TGCAGTGCCCTTACAGGGATTGCCTATGGCTACACCTTC. It codes for CSALTGIAYGYTF.